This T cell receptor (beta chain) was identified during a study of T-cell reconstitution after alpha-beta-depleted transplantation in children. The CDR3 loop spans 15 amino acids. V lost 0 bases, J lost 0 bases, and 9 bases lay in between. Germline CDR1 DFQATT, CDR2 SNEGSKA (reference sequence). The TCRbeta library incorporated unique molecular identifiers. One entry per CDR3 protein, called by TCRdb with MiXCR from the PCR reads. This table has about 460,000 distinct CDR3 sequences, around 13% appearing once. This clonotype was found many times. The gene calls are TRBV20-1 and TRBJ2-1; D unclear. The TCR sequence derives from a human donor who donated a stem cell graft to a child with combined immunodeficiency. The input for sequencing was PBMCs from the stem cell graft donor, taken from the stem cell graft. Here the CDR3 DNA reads TGCAGTGCTAGAGATCCGAAGAGCTCCTACAATGAGCAGTTCTTC. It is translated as CSARDPKSSYNEQFF.